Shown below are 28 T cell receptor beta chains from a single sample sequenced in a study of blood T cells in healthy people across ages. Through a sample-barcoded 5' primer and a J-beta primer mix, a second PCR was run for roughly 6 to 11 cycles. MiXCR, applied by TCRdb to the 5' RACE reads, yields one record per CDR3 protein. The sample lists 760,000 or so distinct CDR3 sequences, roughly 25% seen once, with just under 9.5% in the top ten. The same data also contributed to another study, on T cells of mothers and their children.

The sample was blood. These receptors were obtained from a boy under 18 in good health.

The chain's CDR3 is CASSLDRFSGAQETQYF. CDR3 DNA: TGTGCCAGCAGCTTAGATCGGTTTAGCGGGGCACAAGAGACCCAGTACTTC. The rearrangement joins TRBV11-2 to TRBJ2-5; TRBD2 matches 8 bases. The CDR3 totals 17 residues. Germline values: CDR1 SGHAT, CDR2 FQNNGV. V gave up 0 bases and J gave up 2 bases; unmatched junction bases: 8.

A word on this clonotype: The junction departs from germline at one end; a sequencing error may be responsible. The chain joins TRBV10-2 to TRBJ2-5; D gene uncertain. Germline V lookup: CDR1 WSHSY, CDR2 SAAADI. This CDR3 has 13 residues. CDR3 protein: CASSEHPVETQYF. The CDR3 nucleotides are TGCGCCAGCAGTGAGCATCCCGTGGAGACCCAATACTTC.

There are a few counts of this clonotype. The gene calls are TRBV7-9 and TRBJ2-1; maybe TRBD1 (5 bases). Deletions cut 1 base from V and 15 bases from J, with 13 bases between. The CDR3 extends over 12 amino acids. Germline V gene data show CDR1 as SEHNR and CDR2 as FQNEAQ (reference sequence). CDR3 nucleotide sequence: TGTGCCAGCAGCTTAGGAGCAGGGCCCTGGTTCTTC. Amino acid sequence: CASSLGAGPWFF.

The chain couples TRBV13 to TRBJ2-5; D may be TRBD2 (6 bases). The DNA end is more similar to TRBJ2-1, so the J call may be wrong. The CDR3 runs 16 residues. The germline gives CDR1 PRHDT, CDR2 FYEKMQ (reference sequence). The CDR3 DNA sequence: TGTGCCAGCAGCTTAGCGGAGGGCCCTTATACCAATGAGCAGTTCTTC. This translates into CASSLAEGPYTNEQFF.

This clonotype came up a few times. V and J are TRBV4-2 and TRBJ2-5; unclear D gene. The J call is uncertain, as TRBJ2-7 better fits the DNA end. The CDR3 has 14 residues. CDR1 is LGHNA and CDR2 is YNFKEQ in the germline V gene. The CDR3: CASSQEGFGDEQYF. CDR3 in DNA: TGTGCCAGCAGCCAAGAGGGATTCGGCGACGAGCAGTACTTC.

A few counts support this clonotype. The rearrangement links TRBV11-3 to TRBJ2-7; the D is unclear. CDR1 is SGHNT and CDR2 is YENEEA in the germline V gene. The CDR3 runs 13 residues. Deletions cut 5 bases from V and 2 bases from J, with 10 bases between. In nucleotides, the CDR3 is TGTGCCAGCAGCCACGGACCGGCCTACGAGCAGTACTTC. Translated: CASSHGPAYEQYF.

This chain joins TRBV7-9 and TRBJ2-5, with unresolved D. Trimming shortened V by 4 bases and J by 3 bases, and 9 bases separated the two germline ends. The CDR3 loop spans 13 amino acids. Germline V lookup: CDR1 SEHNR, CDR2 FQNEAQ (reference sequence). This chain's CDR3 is CASSSDVKETQYF. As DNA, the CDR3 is TGTGCCAGCAGCTCAGATGTTAAAGAGACCCAGTACTTC.

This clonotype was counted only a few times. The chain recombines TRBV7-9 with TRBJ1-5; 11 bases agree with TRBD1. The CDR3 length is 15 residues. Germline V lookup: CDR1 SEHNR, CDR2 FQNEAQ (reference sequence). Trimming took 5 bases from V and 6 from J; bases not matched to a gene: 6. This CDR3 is CASSLGQGAFQPQHF. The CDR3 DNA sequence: TGTGCCAGCAGCCTCGGACAGGGGGCGTTTCAGCCCCAGCATTTT.

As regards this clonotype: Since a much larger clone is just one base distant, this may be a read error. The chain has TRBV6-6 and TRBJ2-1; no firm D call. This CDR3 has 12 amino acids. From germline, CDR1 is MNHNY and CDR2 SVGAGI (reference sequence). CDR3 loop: CTSEKVYNEQFF. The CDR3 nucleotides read TGTACCAGCGAGAAAGTCTACAATGAGCAGTTCTTC.

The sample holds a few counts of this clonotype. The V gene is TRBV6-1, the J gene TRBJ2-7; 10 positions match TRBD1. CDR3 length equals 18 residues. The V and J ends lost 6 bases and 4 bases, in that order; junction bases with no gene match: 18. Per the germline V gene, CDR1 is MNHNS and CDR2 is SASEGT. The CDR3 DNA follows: TGTGCCAGCAGCCGCGAGGCACAAGGGACAGGGGTAGAGTACGAGCAGTACTTC. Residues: CASSREAQGTGVEYEQYF.

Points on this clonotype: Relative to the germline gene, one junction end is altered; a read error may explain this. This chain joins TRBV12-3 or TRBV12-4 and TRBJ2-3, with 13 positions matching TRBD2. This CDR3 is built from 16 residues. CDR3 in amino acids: CASRPGLAGSTDAQYF. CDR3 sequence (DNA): TGTGCCAGCAGGCCGGGACTAGCGGGATCCACAGATGCGCAGTATTTT.

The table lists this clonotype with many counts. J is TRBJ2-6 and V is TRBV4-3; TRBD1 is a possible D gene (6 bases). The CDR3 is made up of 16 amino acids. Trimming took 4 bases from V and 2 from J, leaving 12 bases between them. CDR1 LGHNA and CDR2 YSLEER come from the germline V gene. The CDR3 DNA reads TGCGCCAGCAGCCGCACAGGGTACACTGGGGCCAACGTCCTGACTTTC. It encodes CASSRTGYTGANVLTF.

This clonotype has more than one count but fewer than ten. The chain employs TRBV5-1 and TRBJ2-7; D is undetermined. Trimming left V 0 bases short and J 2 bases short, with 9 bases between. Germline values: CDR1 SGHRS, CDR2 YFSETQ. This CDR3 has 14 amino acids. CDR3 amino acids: CASSLAGSTYEQYF. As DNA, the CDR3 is TGCGCCAGCAGCTTGGCCGGGTCGACCTACGAGCAGTACTTC.

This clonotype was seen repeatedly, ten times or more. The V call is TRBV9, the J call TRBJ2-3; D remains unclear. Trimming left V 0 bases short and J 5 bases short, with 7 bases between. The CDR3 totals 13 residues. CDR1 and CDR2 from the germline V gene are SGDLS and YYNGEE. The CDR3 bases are TGTGCCAGCAGCGTAGTCGTTGGAGATACGCAGTATTTT. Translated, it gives CASSVVVGDTQYF.

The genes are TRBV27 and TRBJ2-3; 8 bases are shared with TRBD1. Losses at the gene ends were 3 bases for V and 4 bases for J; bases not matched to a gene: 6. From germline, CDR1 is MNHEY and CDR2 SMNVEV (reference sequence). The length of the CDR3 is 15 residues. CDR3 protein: CASSFMAGGADTQYF. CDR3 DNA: TGTGCCAGCAGTTTCATGGCAGGGGGCGCAGATACGCAGTATTTT.

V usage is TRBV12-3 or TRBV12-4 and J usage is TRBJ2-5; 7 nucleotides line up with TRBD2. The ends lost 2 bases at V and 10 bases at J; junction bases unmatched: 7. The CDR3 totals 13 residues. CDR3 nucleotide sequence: TGTGCCAGCAGTTTATTGCTCGGGGGGATCCAGTACTTC. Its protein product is CASSLLLGGIQYF.

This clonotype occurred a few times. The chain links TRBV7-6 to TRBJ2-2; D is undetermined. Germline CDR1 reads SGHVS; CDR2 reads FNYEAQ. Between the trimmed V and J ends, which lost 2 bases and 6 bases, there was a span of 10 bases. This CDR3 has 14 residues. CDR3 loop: CASSLLPRPGELFF. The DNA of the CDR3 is TGTGCCAGCAGCTTACTCCCCCGGCCCGGGGAGCTGTTTTTT.

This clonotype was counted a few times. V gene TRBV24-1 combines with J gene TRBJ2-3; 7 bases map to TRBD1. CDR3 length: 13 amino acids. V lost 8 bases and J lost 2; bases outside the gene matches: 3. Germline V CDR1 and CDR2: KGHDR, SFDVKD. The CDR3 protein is CATTGTDTDTQYF. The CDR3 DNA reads TGTGCCACCACGGGGACAGACACAGATACGCAGTATTTT.

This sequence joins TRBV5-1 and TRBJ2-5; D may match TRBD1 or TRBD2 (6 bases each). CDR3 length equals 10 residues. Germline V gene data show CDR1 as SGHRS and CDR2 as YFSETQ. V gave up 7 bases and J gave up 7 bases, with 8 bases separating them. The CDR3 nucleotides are TGCGCCAGCGGAGGGGGGACCCAGTACTTC. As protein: CASGGGTQYF.

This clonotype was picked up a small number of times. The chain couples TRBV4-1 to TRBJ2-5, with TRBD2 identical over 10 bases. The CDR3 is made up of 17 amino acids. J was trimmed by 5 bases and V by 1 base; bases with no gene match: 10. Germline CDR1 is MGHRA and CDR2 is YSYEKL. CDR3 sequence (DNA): TGCGCCAGCAGCCAAGGAACTAGCGGGATAGGTTGGGAGACCCAGTACTTC. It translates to CASSQGTSGIGWETQYF.

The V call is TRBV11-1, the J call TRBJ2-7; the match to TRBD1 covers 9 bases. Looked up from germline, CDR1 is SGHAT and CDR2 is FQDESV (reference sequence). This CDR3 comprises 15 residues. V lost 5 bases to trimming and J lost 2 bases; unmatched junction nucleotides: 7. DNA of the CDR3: TGTGCCAGCAGCCCTCGGACAGGGGTGACCTACGAGCAGTACTTC. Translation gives CASSPRTGVTYEQYF.

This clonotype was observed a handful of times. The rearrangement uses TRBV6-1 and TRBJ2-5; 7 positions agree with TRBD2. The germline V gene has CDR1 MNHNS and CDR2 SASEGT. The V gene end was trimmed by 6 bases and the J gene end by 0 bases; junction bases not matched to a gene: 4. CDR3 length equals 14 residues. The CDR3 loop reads CASRPAGNQETQYF. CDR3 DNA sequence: TGTGCCAGCAGGCCAGCGGGAAACCAAGAGACCCAGTACTTC.

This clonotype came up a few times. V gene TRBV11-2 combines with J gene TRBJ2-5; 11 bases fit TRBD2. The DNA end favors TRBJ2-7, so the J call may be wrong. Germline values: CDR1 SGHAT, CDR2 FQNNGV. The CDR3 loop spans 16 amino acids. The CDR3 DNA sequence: TGTGCCAGCAGCCCCTTAGCGGGAGGGCCTCTCTACGAGCAGTACTTC. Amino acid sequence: CASSPLAGGPLYEQYF.

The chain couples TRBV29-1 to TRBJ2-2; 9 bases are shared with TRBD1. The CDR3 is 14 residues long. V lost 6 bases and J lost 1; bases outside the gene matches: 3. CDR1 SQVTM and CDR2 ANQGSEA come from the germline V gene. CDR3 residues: CSVGDRVNTGELFF. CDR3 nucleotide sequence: TGCAGCGTGGGGGACAGGGTGAACACCGGGGAGCTGTTTTTT.

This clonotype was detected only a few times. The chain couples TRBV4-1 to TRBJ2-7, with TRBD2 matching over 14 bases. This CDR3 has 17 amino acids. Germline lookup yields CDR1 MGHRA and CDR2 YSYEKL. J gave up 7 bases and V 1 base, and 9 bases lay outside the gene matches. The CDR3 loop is CASSQGLAGGEGDEQYF. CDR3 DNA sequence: TGCGCCAGCAGCCAAGGACTAGCGGGAGGGGAGGGGGATGAGCAGTACTTC.

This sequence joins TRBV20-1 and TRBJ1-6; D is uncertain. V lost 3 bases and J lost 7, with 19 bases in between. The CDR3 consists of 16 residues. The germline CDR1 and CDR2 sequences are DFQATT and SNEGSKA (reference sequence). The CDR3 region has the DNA TGCAGTGCTAGTAGGGAGGGATGGTTAGGGAATTCACCCCTCCACTTT. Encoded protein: CSASREGWLGNSPLHF.

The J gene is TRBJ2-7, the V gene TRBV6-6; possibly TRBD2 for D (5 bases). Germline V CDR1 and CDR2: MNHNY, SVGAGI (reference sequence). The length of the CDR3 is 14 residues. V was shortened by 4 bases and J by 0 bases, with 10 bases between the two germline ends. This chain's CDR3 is CASSFIASSYEQYF. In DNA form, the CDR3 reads TGTGCCAGCAGTTTTATAGCGTCCTCCTACGAGCAGTACTTC.

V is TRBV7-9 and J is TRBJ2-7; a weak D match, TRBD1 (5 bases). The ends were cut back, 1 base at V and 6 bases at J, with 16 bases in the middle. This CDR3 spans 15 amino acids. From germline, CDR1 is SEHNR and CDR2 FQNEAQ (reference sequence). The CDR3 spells CASSLDQGSLVEQYF. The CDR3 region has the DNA TGTGCCAGCAGCTTAGACCAGGGTTCTTTGGTCGAGCAGTACTTC.